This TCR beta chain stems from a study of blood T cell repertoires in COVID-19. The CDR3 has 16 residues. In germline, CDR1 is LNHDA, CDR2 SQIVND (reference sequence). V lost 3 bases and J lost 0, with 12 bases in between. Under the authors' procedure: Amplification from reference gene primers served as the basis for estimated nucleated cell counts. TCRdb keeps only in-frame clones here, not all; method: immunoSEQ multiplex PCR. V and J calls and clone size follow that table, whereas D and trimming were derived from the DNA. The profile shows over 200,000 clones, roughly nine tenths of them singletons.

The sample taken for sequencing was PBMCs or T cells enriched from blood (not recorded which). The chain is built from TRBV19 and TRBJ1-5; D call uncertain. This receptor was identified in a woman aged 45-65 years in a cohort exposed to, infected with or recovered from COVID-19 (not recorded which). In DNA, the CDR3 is TGTGCCAGTAGTATTAGTAGAGGGTATAGCAATCAGCCCCAGCATTTT. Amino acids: CASSISRGYSNQPQHF.